This TCR beta chain is drawn from a study of T-cell reconstitution after alpha-beta-depleted transplantation in children. General study results and limits: Expanded graft clones numbering several hundred reportedly gave rise to alpha-beta T cells about two months after transplant. Among T cells one year after transplant, newly produced cells accounted for most counts and diversity. It was surviving recipient T cells and thymic progenitors that gave some patients high TCRbeta diversity at day 60.

The V gene end was trimmed by 3 bases and the J gene end by 4 bases; junction bases not matched to a gene: 5. Germline assignment: CDR1 SEHNR and CDR2 FQNEAQ (reference sequence). This CDR3 is built from 14 residues. This clonotype was detected a few times. What it binds is not known. Library preparation (for TCRbeta) was performed with unique molecular identifiers. TCRdb independently ran MiXCR on the PCR reads; one entry per CDR3 protein. The sample lists fewer than 700,000 distinct CDR3 sequences; 20% to 25% were seen once. This TCR derives from a boy under two years old who had a stem cell transplant for acute myeloid leukemia, so the T cells may come from the graft donor. This chain joins TRBV7-9 and TRBJ1-2, with 7 bases identical to TRBD1. The sample was PBMCs, mostly from graft donor cells, taken 360 days after TCRalphabeta/CD19-depleted stem cell transplant. CDR3 in amino acids: CASSLKGASYGYTF. The DNA of the CDR3 is TGTGCCAGCAGCTTGAAGGGGGCGAGCTATGGCTACACCTTC.